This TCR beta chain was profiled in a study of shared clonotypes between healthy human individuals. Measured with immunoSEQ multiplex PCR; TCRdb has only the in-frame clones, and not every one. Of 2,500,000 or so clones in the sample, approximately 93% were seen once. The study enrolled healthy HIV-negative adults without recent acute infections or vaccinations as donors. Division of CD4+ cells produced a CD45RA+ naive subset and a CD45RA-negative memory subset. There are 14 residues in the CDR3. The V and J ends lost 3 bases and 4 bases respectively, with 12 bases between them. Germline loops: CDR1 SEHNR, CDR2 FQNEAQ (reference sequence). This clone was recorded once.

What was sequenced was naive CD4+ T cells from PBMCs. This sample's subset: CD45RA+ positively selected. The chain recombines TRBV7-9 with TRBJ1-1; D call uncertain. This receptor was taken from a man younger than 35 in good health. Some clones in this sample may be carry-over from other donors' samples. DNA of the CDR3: TGTGCCAGCAGCTTCCGCCTTACGGGCACTGAAGCTTTCTTT. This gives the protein CASSFRLTGTEAFF.